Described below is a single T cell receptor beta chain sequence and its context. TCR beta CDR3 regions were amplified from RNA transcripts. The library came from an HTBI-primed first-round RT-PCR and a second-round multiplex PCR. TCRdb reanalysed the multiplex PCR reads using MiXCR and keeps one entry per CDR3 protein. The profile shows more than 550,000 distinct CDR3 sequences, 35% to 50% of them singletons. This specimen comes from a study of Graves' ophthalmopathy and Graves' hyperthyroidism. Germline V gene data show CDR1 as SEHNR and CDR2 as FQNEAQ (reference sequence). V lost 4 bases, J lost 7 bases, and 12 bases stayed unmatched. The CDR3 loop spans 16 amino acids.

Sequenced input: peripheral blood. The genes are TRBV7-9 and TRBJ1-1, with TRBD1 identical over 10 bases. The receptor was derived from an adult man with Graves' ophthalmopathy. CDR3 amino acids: CASSSLDRGQRDEAFF. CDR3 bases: TGTGCCAGCAGCTCCCTCGACAGGGGGCAGCGCGATGAAGCTTTCTTT. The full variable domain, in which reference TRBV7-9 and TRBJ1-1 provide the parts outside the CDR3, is DTGVSQNPRHKITKRGQNVTFRCDPISEHNRLYWYRQTLGQGPEFLTYFQNEAQLEKSRLLSDRFSAERPKGSFSTLEIQRTEQGDSAMYLCASSSLDRGQRDEAFFGQGTRLTVV.